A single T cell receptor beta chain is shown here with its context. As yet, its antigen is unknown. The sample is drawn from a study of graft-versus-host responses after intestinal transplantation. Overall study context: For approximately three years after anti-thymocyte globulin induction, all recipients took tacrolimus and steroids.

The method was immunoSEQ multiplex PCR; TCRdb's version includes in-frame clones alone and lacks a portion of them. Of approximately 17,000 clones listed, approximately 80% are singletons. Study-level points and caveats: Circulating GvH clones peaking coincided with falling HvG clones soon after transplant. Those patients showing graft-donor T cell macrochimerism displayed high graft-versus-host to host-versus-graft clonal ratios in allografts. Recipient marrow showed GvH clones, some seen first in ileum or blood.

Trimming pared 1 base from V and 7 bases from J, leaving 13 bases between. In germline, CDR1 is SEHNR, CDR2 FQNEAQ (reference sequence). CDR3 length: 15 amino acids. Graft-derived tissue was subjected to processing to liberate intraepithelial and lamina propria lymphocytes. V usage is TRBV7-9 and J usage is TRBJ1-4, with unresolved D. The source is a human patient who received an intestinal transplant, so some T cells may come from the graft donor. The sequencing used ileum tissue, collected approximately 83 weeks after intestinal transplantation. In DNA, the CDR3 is TGTGCCAGCAGCTTAGAAAGCACAGTAGGTGAAAAACTGTTTTTT. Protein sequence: CASSLESTVGEKLFF.